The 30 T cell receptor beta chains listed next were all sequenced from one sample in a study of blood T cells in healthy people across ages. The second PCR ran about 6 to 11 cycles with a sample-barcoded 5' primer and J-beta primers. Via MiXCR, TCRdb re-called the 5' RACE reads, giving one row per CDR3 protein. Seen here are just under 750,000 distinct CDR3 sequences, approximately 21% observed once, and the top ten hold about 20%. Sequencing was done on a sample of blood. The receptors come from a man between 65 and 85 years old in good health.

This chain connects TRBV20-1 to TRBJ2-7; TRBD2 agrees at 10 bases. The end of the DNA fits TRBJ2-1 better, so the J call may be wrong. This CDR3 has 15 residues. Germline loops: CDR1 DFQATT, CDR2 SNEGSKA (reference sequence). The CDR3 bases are TGCAGTGCTGCCTCCGGGACTAGCGCCCTCAATGAGCAGTTCTTC. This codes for CSAASGTSALNEQFF.

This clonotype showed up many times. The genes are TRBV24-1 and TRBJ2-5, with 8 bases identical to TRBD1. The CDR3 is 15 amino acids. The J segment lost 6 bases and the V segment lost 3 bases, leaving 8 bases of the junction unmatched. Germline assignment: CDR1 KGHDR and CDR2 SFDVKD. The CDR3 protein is CATSDARQGRQTQYF. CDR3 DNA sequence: TGTGCCACCAGTGATGCCCGACAGGGGAGGCAGACCCAGTACTTC.

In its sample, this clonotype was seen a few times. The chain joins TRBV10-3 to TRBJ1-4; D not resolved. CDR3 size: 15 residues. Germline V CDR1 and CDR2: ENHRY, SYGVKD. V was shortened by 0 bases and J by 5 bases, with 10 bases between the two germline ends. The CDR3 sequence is CAISESSRVNEKLFF. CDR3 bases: TGTGCCATCAGTGAGTCGAGTAGGGTGAATGAAAAACTGTTTTTT.

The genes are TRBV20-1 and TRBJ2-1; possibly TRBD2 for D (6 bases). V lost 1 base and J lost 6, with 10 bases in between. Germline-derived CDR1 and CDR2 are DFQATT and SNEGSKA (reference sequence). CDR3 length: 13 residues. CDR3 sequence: CSARGWGVNEQFF. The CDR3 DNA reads TGCAGTGCTAGAGGCTGGGGGGTCAATGAGCAGTTCTTC.

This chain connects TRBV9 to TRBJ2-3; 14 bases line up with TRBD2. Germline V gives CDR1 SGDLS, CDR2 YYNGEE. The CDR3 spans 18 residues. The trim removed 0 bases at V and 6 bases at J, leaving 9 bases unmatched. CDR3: CASSVDGTSGGHYDTQYF. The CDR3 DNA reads TGTGCCAGCAGCGTAGACGGGACTAGCGGGGGTCACTATGATACGCAGTATTTT. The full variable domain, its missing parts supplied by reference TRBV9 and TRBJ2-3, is DSGVTQTPKHLITATGQRVTLRCSPRSGDLSVYWYQQSLDQGLQFLIQYYNGEERAKGNILERFSAQQFPDLHSELNLSSLELGDSALYFCASSVDGTSGGHYDTQYFGPGTRLTVL.

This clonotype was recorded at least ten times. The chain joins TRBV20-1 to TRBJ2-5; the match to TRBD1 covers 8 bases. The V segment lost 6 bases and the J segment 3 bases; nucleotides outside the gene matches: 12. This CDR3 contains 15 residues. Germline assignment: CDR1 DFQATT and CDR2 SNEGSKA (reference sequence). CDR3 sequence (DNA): TGCAGTGCCTACGTAGACAGGGGTCCCAAAGAGACCCAGTACTTC. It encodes CSAYVDRGPKETQYF.

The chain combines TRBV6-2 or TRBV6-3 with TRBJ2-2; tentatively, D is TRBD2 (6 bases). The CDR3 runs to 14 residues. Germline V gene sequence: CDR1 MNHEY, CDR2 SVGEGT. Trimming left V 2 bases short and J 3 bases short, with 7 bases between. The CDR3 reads CASSYGEDTGELFF. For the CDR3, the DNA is TGTGCCAGCAGTTACGGGGAGGACACCGGGGAGCTGTTTTTT.

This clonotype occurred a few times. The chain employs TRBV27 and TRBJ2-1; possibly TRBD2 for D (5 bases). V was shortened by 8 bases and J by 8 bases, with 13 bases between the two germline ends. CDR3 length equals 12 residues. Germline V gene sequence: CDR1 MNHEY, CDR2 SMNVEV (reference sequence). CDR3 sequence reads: CASYNRGDEQFF. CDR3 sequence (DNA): TGTGCCAGCTATAACCGGGGAGATGAGCAGTTCTTC.

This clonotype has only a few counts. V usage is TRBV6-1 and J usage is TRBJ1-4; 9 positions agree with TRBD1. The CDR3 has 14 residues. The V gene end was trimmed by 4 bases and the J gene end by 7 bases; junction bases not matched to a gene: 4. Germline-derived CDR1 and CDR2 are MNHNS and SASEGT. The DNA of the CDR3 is TGTGCCAGCAGTGCGCGACAGGGGGGTGAAAAACTGTTTTTT. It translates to CASSARQGGEKLFF.

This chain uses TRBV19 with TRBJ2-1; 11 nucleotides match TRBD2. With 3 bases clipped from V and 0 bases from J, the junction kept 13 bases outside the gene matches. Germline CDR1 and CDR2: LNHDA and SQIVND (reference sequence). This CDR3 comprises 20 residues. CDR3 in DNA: TGTGCCAGTAGTATCTTTCATAGCGGGAGGGGTTTAAGCTCCTACAATGAGCAGTTCTTC. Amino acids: CASSIFHSGRGLSSYNEQFF. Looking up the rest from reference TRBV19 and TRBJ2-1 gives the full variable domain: DGGITQSPKYLFRKEGQNVTLSCEQNLNHDAMYWYRQDPGQGLRLIYYSQIVNDFQKGDIAEGYSVSREKKESFPLTVTSAQKNPTAFYLCASSIFHSGRGLSSYNEQFFGPGTRLTVL.

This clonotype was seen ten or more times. CDR3 DNA sequence: TGTGCCAGCAGTCCTGGGGACAGCCAAGAGACCCAGTACTTC. Its translation: CASSPGDSQETQYF. V gene TRBV28 combines with J gene TRBJ2-5; TRBD1 matches 7 bases. Germline V CDR1 and CDR2: MDHEN, SYDVKM. V was pared by 5 bases and J by 1 base, with 4 bases of the junction left unmatched. CDR3 length equals 14 residues.

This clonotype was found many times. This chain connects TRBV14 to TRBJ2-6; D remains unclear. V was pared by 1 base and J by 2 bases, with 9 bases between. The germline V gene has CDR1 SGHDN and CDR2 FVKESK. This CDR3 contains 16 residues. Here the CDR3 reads CASSQAWGTGANVLTF. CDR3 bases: TGTGCCAGCAGCCAAGCCTGGGGTACTGGGGCCAACGTCCTGACTTTC.

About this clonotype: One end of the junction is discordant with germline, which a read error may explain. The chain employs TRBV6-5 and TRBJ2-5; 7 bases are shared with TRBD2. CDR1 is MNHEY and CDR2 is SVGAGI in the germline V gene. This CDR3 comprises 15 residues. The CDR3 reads CASSYSGLTGPIRFF. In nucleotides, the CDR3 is TGTGCCAGCAGTTACTCGGGACTAACGGGGCCCATTCGGTTCTTC.

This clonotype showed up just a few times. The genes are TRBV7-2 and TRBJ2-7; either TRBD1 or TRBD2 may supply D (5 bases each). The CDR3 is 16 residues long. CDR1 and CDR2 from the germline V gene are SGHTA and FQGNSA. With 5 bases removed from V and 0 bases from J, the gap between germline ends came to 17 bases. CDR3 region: CASSTTGTTNSYEQYF. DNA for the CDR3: TGTGCCAGCAGCACCACCGGGACGACTAACTCCTACGAGCAGTACTTC.

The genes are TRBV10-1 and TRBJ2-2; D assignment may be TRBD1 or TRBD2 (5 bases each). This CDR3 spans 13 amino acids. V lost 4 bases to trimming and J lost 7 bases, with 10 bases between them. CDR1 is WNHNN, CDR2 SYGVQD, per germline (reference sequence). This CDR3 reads CASSGGPIGELFF. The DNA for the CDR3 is TGCGCCAGCAGTGGGGGACCCATCGGGGAGCTGTTTTTT.

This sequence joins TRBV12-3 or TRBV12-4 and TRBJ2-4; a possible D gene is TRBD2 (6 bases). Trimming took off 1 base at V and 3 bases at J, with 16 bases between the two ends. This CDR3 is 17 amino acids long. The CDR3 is CASSLDLRQGGKNIQYF. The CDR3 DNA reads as TGTGCCAGCAGTTTAGACTTGCGGCAGGGAGGCAAAAACATTCAGTACTTC.

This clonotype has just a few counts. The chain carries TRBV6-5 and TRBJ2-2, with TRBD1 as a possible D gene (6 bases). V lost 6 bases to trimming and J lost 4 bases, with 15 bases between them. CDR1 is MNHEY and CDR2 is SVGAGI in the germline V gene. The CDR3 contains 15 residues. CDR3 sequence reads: CASSSGTLSTGELFF. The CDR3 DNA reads TGTGCCAGCAGCTCCGGGACACTGAGCACCGGGGAGCTGTTTTTT.

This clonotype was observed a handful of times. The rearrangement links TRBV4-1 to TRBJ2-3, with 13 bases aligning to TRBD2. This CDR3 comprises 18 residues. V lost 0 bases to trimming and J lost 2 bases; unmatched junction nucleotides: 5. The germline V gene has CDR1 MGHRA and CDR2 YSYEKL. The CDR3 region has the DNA TGCGCCAGCAGCCAAGATCCGGGACTAGCGGGACTCACAGATACGCAGTATTTT. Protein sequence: CASSQDPGLAGLTDTQYF.

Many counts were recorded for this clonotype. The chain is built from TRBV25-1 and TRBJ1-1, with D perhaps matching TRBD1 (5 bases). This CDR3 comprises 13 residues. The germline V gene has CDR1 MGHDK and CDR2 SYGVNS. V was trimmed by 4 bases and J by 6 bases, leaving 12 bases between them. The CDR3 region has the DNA TGTGCCAGCAGTGTGAGGGGAGTCCCTGAAGCTTTCTTT. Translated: CASSVRGVPEAFF.

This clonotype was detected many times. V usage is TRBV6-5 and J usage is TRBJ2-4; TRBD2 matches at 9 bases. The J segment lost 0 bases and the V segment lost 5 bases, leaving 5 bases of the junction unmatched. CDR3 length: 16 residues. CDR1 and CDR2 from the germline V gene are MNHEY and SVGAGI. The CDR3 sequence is CASSTGLALAKNIQYF. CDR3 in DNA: TGTGCCAGCAGTACGGGACTAGCTCTAGCCAAAAACATTCAGTACTTC.

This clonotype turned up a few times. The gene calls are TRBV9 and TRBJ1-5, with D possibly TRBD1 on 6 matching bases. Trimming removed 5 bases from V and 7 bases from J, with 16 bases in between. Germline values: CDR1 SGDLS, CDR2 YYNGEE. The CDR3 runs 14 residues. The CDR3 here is CASSQGGGEQPQHF. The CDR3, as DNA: TGTGCCAGCAGTCAAGGAGGGGGGGAACAGCCCCAGCATTTT.

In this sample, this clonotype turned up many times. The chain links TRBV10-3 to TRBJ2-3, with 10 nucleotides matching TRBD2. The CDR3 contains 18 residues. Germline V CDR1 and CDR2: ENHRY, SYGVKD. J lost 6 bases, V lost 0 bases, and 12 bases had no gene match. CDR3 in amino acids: CAISESGLAAQGGDTQYF. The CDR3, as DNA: TGTGCCATCAGTGAGTCCGGACTAGCGGCTCAGGGAGGGGATACGCAGTATTTT.

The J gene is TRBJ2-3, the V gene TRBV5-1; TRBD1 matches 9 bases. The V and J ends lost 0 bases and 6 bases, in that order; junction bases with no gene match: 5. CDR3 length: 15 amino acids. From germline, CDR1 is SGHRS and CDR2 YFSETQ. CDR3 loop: CASSLANRGPDTQYF. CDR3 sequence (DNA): TGCGCCAGCAGCTTGGCCAACAGGGGGCCCGATACGCAGTATTTT.

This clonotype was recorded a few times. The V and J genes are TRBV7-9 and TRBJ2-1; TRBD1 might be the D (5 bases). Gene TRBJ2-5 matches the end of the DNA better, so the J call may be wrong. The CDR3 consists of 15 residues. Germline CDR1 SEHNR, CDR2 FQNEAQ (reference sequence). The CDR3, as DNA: TGTGCCAGCAGCTTATCATCAGGGTCCGGAGAGACCCAGTACTTC. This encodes CASSLSSGSGETQYF.

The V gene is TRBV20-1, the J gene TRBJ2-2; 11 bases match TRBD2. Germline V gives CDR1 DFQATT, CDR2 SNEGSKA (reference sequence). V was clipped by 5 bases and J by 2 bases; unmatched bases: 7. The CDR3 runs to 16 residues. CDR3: CSAATSGASNTGELFF. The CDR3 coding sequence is TGCAGTGCTGCGACTAGCGGGGCCTCAAACACCGGGGAGCTGTTTTTT.

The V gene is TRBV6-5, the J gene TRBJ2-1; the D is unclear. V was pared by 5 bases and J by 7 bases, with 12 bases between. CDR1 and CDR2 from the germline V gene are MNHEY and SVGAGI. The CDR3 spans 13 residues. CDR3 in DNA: TGTGCCAGCAGTCAACCGGTGGCAAATGAGCAGTTCTTC. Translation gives CASSQPVANEQFF.

The CDR3 sequence is CSVSTNGHEKLFF. The CDR3 DNA sequence: TGCAGCGTTTCAACAAATGGGCATGAAAAACTGTTTTTT. The chain recombines TRBV29-1 with TRBJ1-4; no clear D gene. Trimming took 5 bases from V and 6 from J, leaving 13 bases between them. The CDR3 contains 13 residues. Germline values: CDR1 SQVTM, CDR2 ANQGSEA.

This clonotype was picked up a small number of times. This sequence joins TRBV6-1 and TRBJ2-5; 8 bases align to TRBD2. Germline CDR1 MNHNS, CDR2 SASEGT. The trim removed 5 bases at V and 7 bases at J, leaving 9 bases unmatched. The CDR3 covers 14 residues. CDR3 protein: CASSPLTSAGTQYF. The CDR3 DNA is TGTGCCAGCAGTCCTTTGACTAGCGCCGGGACCCAGTACTTC.

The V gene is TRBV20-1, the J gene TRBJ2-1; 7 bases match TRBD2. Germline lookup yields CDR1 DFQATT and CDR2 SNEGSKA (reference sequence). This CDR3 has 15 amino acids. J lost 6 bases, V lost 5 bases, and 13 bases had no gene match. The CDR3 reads CSAPPAGEGRNEQFF. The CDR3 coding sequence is TGCAGTGCTCCACCTGCGGGAGAGGGGCGCAATGAGCAGTTCTTC.

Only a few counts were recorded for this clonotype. CDR3 sequence reads: CASSKTVTSTDTQYF. The CDR3 DNA is TGTGCCAGCAGTAAGACAGTTACTAGCACAGATACGCAGTATTTT. The chain has TRBV6-2 or TRBV6-3 and TRBJ2-3; the D gene is possibly TRBD1 (5 bases). V was trimmed by 5 bases and J by 0 bases, leaving 12 bases between them. The CDR3 spans 15 residues. Germline CDR1 and CDR2: MNHEY and SVGEGT.